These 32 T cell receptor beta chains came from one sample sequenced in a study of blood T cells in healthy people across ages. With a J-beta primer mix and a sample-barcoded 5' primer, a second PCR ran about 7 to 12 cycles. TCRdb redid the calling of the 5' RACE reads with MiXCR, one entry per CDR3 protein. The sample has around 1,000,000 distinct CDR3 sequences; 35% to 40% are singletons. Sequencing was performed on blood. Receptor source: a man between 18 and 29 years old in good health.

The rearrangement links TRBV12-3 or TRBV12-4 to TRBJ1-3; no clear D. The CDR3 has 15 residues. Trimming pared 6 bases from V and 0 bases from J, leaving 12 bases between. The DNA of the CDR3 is TGTGCCAGCAGCCCGCGACCGAGCTCTGGAAACACCATATATTTT. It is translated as CASSPRPSSGNTIYF.

The CDR3 nucleotides are TGCAGCGCCGACAGTAGCAACACTGAAGCTTTCTTT. The encoded protein is CSADSSNTEAFF. J is TRBJ1-1 and V is TRBV29-1; D is perhaps TRBD1 (5 bases). The CDR3 totals 12 residues. Trimming took 7 bases from V and 2 from J, leaving 11 bases between them. From germline, CDR1 is SQVTM and CDR2 ANQGSEA.

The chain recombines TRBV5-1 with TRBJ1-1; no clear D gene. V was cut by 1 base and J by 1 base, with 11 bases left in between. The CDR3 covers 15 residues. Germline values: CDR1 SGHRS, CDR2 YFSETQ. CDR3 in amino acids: CASSLHSGENTEAFF. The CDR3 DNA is TGCGCCAGCAGCTTGCATTCCGGGGAGAACACTGAAGCTTTCTTT.

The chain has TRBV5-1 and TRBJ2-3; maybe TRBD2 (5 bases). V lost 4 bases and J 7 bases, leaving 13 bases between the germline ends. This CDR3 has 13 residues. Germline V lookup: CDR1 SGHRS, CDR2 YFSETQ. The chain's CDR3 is CASSVEARNTQYF. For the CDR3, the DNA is TGCGCCAGCAGCGTGGAGGCGCGGAATACGCAGTATTTT.

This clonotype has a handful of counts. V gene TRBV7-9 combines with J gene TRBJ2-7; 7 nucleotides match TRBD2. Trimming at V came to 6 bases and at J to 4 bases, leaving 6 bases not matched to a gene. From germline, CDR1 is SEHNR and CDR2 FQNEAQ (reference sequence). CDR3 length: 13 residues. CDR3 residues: CASSPAGSYEQYF. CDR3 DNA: TGTGCCAGCAGTCCAGCGGGGTCTTACGAGCAGTACTTC.

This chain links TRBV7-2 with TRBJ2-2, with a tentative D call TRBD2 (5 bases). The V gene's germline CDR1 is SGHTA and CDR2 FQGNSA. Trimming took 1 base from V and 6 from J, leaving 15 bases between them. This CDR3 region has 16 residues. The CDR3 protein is CASSLGSPWTPGELFF. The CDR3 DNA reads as TGTGCCAGCAGCTTAGGAAGTCCATGGACTCCCGGGGAGCTGTTTTTT.

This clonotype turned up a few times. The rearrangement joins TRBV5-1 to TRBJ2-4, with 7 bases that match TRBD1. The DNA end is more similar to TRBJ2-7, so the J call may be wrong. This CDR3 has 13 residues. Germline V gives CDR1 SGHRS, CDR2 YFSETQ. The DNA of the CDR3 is TGCGCCAGCAGCCGACTGACAGGGACCGAGCAGTACTTC. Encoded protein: CASSRLTGTEQYF.

DNA for the CDR3: TGTGCCAGCAGGCTCGACAGGGATCCTGGGGAGCTGTTTTTT. It yields the protein CASRLDRDPGELFF. V gene TRBV2 combines with J gene TRBJ2-2, with TRBD1 matching over 7 bases. The CDR3 covers 14 residues. CDR1 and CDR2 from the germline V gene are SNHLY and FYNNEI. V lost 6 bases to trimming and J lost 8 bases; unmatched junction nucleotides: 9.

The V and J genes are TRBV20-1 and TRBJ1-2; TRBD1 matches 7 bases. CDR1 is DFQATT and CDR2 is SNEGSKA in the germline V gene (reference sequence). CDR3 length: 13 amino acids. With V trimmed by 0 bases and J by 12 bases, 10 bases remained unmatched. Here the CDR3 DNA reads TGCAGTGCTAGAGATCTGTCAGAAGGGGGCCACACCTTC. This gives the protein CSARDLSEGGHTF.

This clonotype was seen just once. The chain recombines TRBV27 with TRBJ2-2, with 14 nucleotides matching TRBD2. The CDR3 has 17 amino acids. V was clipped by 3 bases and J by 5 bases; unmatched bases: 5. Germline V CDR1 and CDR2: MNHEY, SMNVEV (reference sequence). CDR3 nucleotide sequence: TGTGCCAGCAGTTTGACTAGCGGGGGGGCAAGAACCGGGGAGCTGTTTTTT. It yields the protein CASSLTSGGARTGELFF.

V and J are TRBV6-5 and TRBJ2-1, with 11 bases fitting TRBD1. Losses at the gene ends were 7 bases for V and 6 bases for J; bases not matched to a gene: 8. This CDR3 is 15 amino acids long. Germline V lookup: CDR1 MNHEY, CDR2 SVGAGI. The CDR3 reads CASKGGTGGINEQFF. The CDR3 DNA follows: TGTGCCAGCAAGGGCGGGACAGGGGGAATCAATGAGCAGTTCTTC.

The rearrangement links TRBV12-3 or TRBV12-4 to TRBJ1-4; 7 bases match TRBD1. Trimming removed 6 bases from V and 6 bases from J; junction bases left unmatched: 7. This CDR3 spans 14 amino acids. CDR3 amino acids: CASSATGNYEKLFF. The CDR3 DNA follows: TGTGCCAGCAGCGCGACAGGGAATTATGAAAAACTGTTTTTT.

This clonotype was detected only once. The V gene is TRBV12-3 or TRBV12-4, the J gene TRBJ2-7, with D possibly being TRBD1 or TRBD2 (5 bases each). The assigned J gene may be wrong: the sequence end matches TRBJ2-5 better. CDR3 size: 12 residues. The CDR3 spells CASSLTGQTQYF. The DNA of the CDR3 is TGTGCCAGCAGTTTGACGGGGCAGACCCAGTACTTC.

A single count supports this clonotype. In nucleotides, the CDR3 is TGTGCCAGCAGCCAAGACAGGGGCAGCGCTGAAGCTTTCTTT. Its protein product is CASSQDRGSAEAFF. This chain connects TRBV7-9 to TRBJ1-1; 8 nucleotides align to TRBD1. The ends lost 5 bases at V and 6 bases at J; junction bases unmatched: 8. Looked up from germline, CDR1 is SEHNR and CDR2 is FQNEAQ (reference sequence). CDR3 size: 14 residues.

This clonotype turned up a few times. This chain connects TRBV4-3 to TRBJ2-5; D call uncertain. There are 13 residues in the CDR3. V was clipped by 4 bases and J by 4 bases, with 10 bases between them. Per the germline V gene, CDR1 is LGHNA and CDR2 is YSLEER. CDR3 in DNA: TGCGCCAGCAGCCCTAACCGACTAGAGACCCAGTACTTC. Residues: CASSPNRLETQYF.

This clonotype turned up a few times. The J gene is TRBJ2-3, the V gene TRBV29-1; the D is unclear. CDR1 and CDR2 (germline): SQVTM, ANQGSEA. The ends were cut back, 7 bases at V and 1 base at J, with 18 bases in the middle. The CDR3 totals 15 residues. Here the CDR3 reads CSGSQAGFGTDTQYF. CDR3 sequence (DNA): TGCAGCGGTAGTCAGGCTGGTTTCGGCACAGATACGCAGTATTTT.

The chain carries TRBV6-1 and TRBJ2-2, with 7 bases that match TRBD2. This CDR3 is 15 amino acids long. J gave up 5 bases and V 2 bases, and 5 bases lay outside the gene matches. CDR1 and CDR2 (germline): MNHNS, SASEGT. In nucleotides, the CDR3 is TGTGCCAGCAGTGAATGGGGGAGGGGTACCGGGGAGCTGTTTTTT. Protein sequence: CASSEWGRGTGELFF.

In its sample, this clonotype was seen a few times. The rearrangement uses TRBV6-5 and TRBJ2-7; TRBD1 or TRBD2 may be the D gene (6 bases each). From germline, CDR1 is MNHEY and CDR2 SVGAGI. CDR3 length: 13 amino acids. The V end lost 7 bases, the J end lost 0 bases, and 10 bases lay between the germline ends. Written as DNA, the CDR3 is TGTGCCAGCATAGGGGGGAGCTCCTACGAGCAGTACTTC. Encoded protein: CASIGGSSYEQYF.

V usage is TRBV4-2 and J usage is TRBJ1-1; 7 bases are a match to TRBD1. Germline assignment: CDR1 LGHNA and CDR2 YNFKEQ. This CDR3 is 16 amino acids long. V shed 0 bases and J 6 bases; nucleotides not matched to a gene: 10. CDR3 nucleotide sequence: TGTGCCAGCAGCCAAGAGTGGGACAGACGTAGACCTGAAGCTTTCTTT. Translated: CASSQEWDRRRPEAFF.

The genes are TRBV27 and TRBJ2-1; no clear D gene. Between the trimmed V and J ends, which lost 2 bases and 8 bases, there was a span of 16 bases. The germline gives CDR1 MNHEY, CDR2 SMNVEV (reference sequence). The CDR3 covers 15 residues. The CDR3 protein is CASSLGRNSGDEQFF. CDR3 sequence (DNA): TGTGCCAGCAGTTTAGGCCGGAACAGTGGGGATGAGCAGTTCTTC.

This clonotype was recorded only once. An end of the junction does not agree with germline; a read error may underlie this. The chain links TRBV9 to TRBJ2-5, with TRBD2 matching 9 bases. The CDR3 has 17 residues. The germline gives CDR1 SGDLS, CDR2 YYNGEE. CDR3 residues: CASSVGSSGVLGETRYF. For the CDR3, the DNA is TGTGCCAGCAGCGTAGGGTCTAGCGGGGTGTTAGGAGAGACCCGGTACTTC.

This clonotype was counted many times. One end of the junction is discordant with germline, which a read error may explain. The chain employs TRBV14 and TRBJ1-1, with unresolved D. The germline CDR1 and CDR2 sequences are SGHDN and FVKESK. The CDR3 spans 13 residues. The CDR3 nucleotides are TGCGCCAGCAGCCCCGGATTGAACACTGAAGCTTTCTTT. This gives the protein CASSPGLNTEAFF.

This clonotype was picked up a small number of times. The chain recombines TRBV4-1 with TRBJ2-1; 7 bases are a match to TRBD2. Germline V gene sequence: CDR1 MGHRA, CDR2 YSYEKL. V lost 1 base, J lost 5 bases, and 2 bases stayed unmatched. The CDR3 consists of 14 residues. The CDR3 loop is CASSQAGLNNEQFF. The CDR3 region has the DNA TGCGCCAGCAGCCAAGCGGGACTAAACAATGAGCAGTTCTTC.

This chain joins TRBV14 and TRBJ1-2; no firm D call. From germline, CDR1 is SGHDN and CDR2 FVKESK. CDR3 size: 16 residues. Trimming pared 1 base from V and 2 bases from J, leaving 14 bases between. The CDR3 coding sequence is TGTGCCAGCAGCCAAGGGCTGGGATCTATCAACTATGGCTACACCTTC. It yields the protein CASSQGLGSINYGYTF.

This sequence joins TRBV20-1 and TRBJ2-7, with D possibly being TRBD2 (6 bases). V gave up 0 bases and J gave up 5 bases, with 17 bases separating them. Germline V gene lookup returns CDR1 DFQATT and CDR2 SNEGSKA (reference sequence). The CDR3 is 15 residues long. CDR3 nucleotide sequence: TGCAGTGCTAGAGAGGGGGGACGGCAAGCCCACGAGCAGTACTTC. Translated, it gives CSAREGGRQAHEQYF.

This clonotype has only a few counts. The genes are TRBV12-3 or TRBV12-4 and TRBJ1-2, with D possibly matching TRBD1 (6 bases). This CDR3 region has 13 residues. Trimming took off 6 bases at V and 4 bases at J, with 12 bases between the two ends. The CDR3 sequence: CASRGQPVYGYTF. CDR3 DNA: TGTGCCAGCAGAGGACAGCCGGTCTATGGCTACACCTTC.

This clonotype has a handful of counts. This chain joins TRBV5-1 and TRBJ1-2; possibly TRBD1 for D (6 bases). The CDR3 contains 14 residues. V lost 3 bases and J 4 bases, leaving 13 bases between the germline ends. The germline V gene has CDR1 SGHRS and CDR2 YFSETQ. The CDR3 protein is CASSWTAASYGYTF. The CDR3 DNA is TGCGCCAGCAGCTGGACAGCCGCTTCCTATGGCTACACCTTC.

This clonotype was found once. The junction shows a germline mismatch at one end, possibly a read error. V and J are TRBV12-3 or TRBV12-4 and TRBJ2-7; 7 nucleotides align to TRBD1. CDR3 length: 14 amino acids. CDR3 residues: CASSVARQGYEQYF. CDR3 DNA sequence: TGTGCCAGCAGTGTAGCTAGACAGGGATACGAGCAGTACTTC.

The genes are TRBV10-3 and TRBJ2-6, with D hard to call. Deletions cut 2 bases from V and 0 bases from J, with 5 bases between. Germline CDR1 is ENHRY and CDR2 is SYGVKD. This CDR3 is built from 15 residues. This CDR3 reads CAISEANSGANVLTF. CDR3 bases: TGTGCCATCAGTGAGGCTAACTCTGGGGCCAACGTCCTGACTTTC.

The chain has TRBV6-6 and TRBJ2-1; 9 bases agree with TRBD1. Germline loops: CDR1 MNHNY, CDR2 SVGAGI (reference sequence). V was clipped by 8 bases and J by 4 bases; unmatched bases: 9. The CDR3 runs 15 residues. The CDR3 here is CASCRRDRDYNEQFF. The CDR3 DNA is TGTGCCAGCTGCCGTCGGGACAGGGATTACAATGAGCAGTTCTTC.

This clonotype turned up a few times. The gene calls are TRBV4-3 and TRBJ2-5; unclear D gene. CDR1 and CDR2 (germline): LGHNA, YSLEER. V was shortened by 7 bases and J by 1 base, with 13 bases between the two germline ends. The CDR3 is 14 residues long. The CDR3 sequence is CASTPYGVQETQYF. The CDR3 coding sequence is TGCGCCAGCACCCCATATGGGGTCCAAGAGACCCAGTACTTC.

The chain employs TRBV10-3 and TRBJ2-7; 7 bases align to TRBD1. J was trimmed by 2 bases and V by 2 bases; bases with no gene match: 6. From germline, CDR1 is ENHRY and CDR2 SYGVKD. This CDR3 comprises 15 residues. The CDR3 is CAISEGPGTAYEQYF. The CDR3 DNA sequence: TGTGCCATCAGTGAGGGACCCGGGACAGCCTACGAGCAGTACTTC.